This T cell receptor beta chain appears in the sequencing data of a study of low-dose radiotherapy and immunotherapy resistance in tumors. Study as a whole: Cohort 2 was treated with 1 Gy per fraction every two weeks, amounting to 13 Gy across 26 weeks. Each two-week cycle included intravenous cyclophosphamide 200 mg/m2, given one day before radiation and immunotherapy. Aspirin 300 mg was given orally each day for four cycles from cycle 1 day 1. Treatment consisted of nivolumab 240 mg every two weeks and ipilimumab 1 mg/kg every six weeks, given intravenously to patients.

The authors ran 15 to 20 PCR cycles to amplify TCRs with a constant-region primer and V-primer adapter. TCRdb used MiXCR to reprocess the reads, holding one entry per CDR3 protein. The sample includes tens of thousands of distinct CDR3 sequences, about 12% seen only once; the top ten take 5.5% to 7.5%. This clonotype has at least ten counts. The CDR3 is 15 amino acids. V was clipped by 0 bases and J by 7 bases; unmatched bases: 8. Per germline, CDR1 DFQATT and CDR2 SNEGSKA (reference sequence). Specified time point: before trial treatment. The V call is TRBV20-1, the J call TRBJ2-1; 8 nucleotides align to TRBD2. The source is a female donor with ovarian cancer. This specimen consisted of PBMCs, obtained before treatment. CDR3 residues: CSARDQGASGNEQFF. The DNA for the CDR3 is TGCAGTGCTAGAGATCAAGGGGCTAGCGGGAATGAGCAGTTCTTC.